In this sample, the clone carrying this T cell receptor beta chain turned up once. The antigen is unknown. PCR primers comprised 60 Vbeta and 13 Jbeta primers. Sequencing was performed with immunoSEQ multiplex PCR; in TCRdb, only in-frame clones are kept and a portion is missing. The sample carries about 180,000 clones, roughly 87% recorded once. This entry belongs to a study of cytomegalovirus exposure and HLA in healthy donors. Study-wide results and caveats: Researchers catalogued 164 TCR beta chains as cytomegalovirus-associated. Among immune exposure information, only CMV serostatus was available.

CDR1 and CDR2 from the germline V gene are SGHVT and SQSDAQ. The CDR3 has 14 residues. Trimming took 3 bases from V and 7 from J, leaving 13 bases between them. The source is a woman aged 45-59 years in good health and CMV-seronegative. V is TRBV7-4 and J is TRBJ1-3; a weak D match, TRBD1 (5 bases). The sample comprised PBMCs. CDR3: CASSLGQGWNTIYF. CDR3 sequence (DNA): TGTGCCAGCAGCTTGGGCCAGGGTTGGAACACCATATATTTT.